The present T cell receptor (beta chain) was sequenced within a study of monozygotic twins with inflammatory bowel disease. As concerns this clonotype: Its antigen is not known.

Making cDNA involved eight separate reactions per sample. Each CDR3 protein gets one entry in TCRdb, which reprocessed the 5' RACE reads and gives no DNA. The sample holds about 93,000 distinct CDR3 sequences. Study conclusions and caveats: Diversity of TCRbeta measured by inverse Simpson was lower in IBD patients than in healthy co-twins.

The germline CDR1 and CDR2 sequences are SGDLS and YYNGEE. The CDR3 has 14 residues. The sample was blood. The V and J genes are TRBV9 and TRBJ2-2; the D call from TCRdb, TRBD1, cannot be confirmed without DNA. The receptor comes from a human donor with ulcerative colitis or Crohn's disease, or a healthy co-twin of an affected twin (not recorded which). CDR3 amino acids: CASSGARWAGELFF. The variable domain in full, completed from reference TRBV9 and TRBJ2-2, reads DSGVTQTPKHLITATGQRVTLRCSPRSGDLSVYWYQQSLDQGLQFLIQYYNGEERAKGNILERFSAQQFPDLHSELNLSSLELGDSALYFCASSGARWAGELFFGEGSRLTVL.